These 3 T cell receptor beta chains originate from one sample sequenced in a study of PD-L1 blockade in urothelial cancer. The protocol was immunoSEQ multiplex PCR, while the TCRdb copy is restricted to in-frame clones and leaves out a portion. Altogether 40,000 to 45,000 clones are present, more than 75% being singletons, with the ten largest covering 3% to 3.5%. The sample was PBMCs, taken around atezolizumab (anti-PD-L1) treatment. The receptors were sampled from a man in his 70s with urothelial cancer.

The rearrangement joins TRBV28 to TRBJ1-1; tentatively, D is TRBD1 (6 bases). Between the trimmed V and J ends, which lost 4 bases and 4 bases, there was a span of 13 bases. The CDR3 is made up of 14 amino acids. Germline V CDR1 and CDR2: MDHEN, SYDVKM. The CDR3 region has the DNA TGTGCCAGCAGTTCCCGAAGGGGGAGCACTGAAGCTTTCTTT. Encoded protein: CASSSRRGSTEAFF. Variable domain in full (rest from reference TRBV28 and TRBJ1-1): DVKVTQSSRYLVKRTGEKVFLECVQDMDHENMFWYRQDPGLGLRLIYFSYDVKMKEKGDIPEGYSVSREKKERFSLILESASTNQTSMYLCASSSRRGSTEAFFGQGTRLTVV.

The CDR3 sequence: CASSPGREQDTQYF. CDR3 nucleotides: TGCGCCAGCAGCCCTGGTCGGGAGCAAGATACGCAGTATTTT. The V call is TRBV5-1, the J call TRBJ2-3; weak D call: TRBD2 (6 bases). Germline V gene sequence: CDR1 SGHRS, CDR2 YFSETQ. This CDR3 contains 14 residues. V dropped 4 bases and J dropped 5 bases, with 14 bases sitting between them.

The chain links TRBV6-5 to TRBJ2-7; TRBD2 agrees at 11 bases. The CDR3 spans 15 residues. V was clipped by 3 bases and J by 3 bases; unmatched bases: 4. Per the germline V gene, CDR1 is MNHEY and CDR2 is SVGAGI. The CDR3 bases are TGTGCCAGCAGTTATGCTCTAGCGGGAGGCTACGAGCAGTACTTC. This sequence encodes CASSYALAGGYEQYF.